This T cell receptor (beta chain) emerged from a study of T cells in Graves' hyperthyroidism and ophthalmopathy. In the study overall: Peripheral blood specimens were obtained at initial diagnosis, prior to any treatment.

TCR beta CDR3 sequences were amplified from RNA transcripts. RT-PCR in the first round (using the HTBI primer set) targeted the TCR CDR3. In TCRdb, the multiplex PCR reads were re-called with MiXCR into one record per CDR3 protein. The data hold hundreds of thousands of distinct CDR3 sequences, with roughly 13% observed a single time. The germline V gene encodes CDR1 MDHEN and CDR2 SYDVKM. This CDR3 region has 14 residues. The ends were cut back, 8 bases at V and 0 bases at J, with 12 bases in the middle. Ten or more counts support this clonotype. Antigen unknown. Study conclusions and caveats: Blood also carried most thyroid clonotypes expanded above 0.001. A model of 13 V-J features distinguished ophthalmopathy from stable hyperthyroidism.

The chain recombines TRBV28 with TRBJ2-3; D unresolved. This receptor was taken from a woman aged 25 to 39 with Graves' hyperthyroidism that later progressed to Graves' ophthalmopathy. The specimen sequenced was blood. The CDR3 here is CASYSSLSTDTQYF. DNA of the CDR3: TGTGCCAGCTATTCGAGCCTTAGCACAGATACGCAGTATTTT.